What follows are 22 T cell receptor beta chains derived from one specimen sequenced in a study of shared clonotypes between healthy human individuals. The repertoire was sequenced with immunoSEQ multiplex PCR; TCRdb's copy has only in-frame clones and lacks some. Among around 480,000 clones listed, over 75% were seen once. Input material: PBMCs. These TCRs come from a woman aged 35 to 49 in good health. Some clones in this sample may be carry-over from other donors' samples.

The CDR3 DNA sequence: TGTGCCATCCGGGGCTTTATGAACACTGAAGCTTTCTTT. Amino acid sequence: CAIRGFMNTEAFF. The chain is built from TRBV10-3 and TRBJ1-1; D is perhaps TRBD1 (5 bases). CDR3 length: 13 amino acids. CDR1 and CDR2 (germline): ENHRY, SYGVKD. V was pared by 8 bases and J by 0 bases, with 10 bases between.

The chain joins TRBV6-1 to TRBJ1-4; 7 positions match TRBD1. The CDR3 spans 15 residues. After removal of 8 bases from V and 5 bases from J, the junction contained 11 bases not matched to a gene. Per the germline V gene, CDR1 is MNHNS and CDR2 is SASEGT. The CDR3 coding sequence is TGTGCCAGCCAAACCCAGGGGGTTAGAAATGAAAAACTGTTTTTT. The encoded protein is CASQTQGVRNEKLFF.

The rearrangement links TRBV7-8 to TRBJ2-2; tentative D call: TRBD1 (5 bases). This CDR3 contains 12 residues. Per germline, CDR1 SGHVS and CDR2 FQNEAQ. The V gene lost 7 bases and the J gene lost 7 bases, with 10 bases spanning the gap. The CDR3 reads CASNQGGGELFF. The CDR3 nucleotides read TGTGCCAGCAACCAGGGCGGCGGGGAGCTGTTTTTT.

The rearrangement links TRBV2 to TRBJ2-5, with 9 bases identical to TRBD1. Losses at the gene ends were 5 bases for V and 3 bases for J; bases not matched to a gene: 4. The CDR3 spans 14 residues. CDR1 and CDR2 from the germline V gene are SNHLY and FYNNEI. The CDR3 reads CASSPDRGEETQYF. CDR3 in DNA: TGTGCCAGCAGTCCGGACAGGGGAGAAGAGACCCAGTACTTC.

The chain couples TRBV29-1 to TRBJ2-7, with 13 bases that match TRBD2. The CDR3 sequence is 14 residues long. Germline V gene data show CDR1 as SQVTM and CDR2 as ANQGSEA. The V and J ends lost 7 bases and 4 bases, in that order; junction bases with no gene match: 7. The CDR3 bases are TGCAGCGCGCGGACTAGCGGGAGCGGTTACGAGCAGTACTTC. Protein sequence: CSARTSGSGYEQYF.

The gene calls are TRBV30 and TRBJ2-5; tentatively, D is TRBD2 (6 bases). CDR3 length: 13 residues. Trimming stripped 1 base from V and 2 bases from J, with 8 bases between. Looked up from germline, CDR1 is GTSNPN and CDR2 is SVGIG (reference sequence). CDR3 bases: TGTGCCTGGAGTGCAGGGAGGCAAGAGACCCAGTACTTC. It specifies CAWSAGRQETQYF.

This clone was recorded at least ten times. The chain employs TRBV5-8 and TRBJ2-1; either TRBD1 or TRBD2 may supply D (5 bases each). The CDR3 contains 15 residues. CDR1 is SGHTS, CDR2 YDEGEE, per germline. V was pared by 4 bases and J by 3 bases, with 14 bases between. CDR3 DNA: TGTGCCAGCAGCCACGGGACCCTCTACTACAATGAGCAGTTCTTC. This codes for CASSHGTLYYNEQFF.

The J gene is TRBJ2-7, the V gene TRBV7-9; the D gene is possibly TRBD1 (6 bases). CDR3 length equals 17 residues. CDR1 is SEHNR, CDR2 FQNEAQ, per germline (reference sequence). V lost 3 bases to trimming and J lost 0 bases, with 18 bases between them. CDR3 residues: CASSFPTRGPSSYEQYF. The CDR3 nucleotides are TGTGCCAGCAGCTTCCCAACCAGGGGCCCAAGCTCCTACGAGCAGTACTTC. Full variable domain (remainder filled in from reference TRBV7-9 and TRBJ2-7): DTGVSQNPRHKITKRGQNVTFRCDPISEHNRLYWYRQTLGQGPEFLTYFQNEAQLEKSRLLSDRFSAERPKGSFSTLEIQRTEQGDSAMYLCASSFPTRGPSSYEQYFGPGTRLTVT.

The gene calls are TRBV5-3 and TRBJ2-7, with D possibly TRBD2 on 5 matching bases. Being an ORF, TRBV5-3 has a function that is uncertain. V was shortened by 5 bases and J by 3 bases, with 24 bases between the two germline ends. The CDR3 covers 17 residues. The CDR3 spells CARRNRRPGDAHYEQYF. As DNA, the CDR3 is TGTGCCAGAAGGAATCGGAGGCCTGGGGATGCTCACTACGAGCAGTACTTC.

The chain links TRBV10-3 to TRBJ2-1; D gene uncertain. In germline, CDR1 is ENHRY, CDR2 SYGVKD. V lost 3 bases and J 8 bases, leaving 8 bases between the germline ends. The CDR3 totals 12 residues. The CDR3, as DNA: TGTGCCATCAGTGACAGTCAGGATGAGCAGTTCTTC. Its protein product is CAISDSQDEQFF.

This clone showed up just once. The chain has TRBV5-8 and TRBJ2-7, with a weak D call TRBD2 (5 bases). The CDR3 runs 19 residues. The germline V and J ends were trimmed by 3 bases and 2 bases, with 27 bases remaining between them. Germline CDR1 reads SGHTS; CDR2 reads YDEGEE. CDR3 sequence reads: CASSSSDPPKDSLPYEQYF. The CDR3 DNA reads TGTGCCAGCAGCTCAAGTGACCCCCCCAAGGACTCCTTACCCTACGAGCAGTACTTC.

This chain joins TRBV7-6 and TRBJ2-7; no definite D call. The CDR3 totals 11 residues. CDR1 and CDR2 (germline): SGHVS, FNYEAQ. The V end was cut by 5 bases, the J end by 4 bases, with 6 bases between. The CDR3 bases are TGTGCCAGCAGCCCATCTTACGAGCAGTACTTC. Amino acids: CASSPSYEQYF.

This chain links TRBV7-9 with TRBJ2-7, with no clear D. The CDR3 is made up of 12 amino acids. Germline V gene data show CDR1 as SEHNR and CDR2 as FQNEAQ (reference sequence). Trimming took 3 bases from V and 2 from J, leaving 5 bases between them. Here the CDR3 DNA reads TGTGCCAGCAGCTTGAACCCCTACGAGCAGTACTTC. Amino acid sequence: CASSLNPYEQYF.

Of note for this clone: Compared with germline, one end of the junction differs, possibly owing to a read error. The rearrangement links TRBV30 to TRBJ1-2; TRBD1 might be the D (6 bases). The CDR3 spans 14 residues. Germline-derived CDR1 and CDR2 are GTSNPN and SVGIG (reference sequence). DNA of the CDR3: TGTGCCTGGGGTGTACTGTCGGGGGCGGGTGGCTACACCTTC. Residues: CAWGVLSGAGGYTF.

The chain employs TRBV28 and TRBJ1-1; tentative D call: TRBD1 (5 bases). Trimming removed 4 bases at V and 4 bases at J, with 13 bases between. Germline CDR1 MDHEN, CDR2 SYDVKM. The CDR3 covers 14 residues. CDR3 protein: CASSYRGLTTEAFF. The DNA for the CDR3 is TGTGCCAGCAGTTACCGGGGCCTCACCACTGAAGCTTTCTTT.

The chain employs TRBV28 and TRBJ2-3, with 8 bases identical to TRBD2. This CDR3 contains 14 residues. The V gene end was trimmed by 7 bases and the J gene end by 6 bases; junction bases not matched to a gene: 9. CDR1 and CDR2 from the germline V gene are MDHEN and SYDVKM. This CDR3 reads CASILRGAEDTQYF. The CDR3 bases are TGTGCCAGCATTCTGCGGGGGGCAGAGGATACGCAGTATTTT.

The chain employs TRBV4-2 and TRBJ2-5; a weak D match, TRBD2 (5 bases). The end of the DNA fits TRBJ2-7 better, so the J call may be wrong. The germline V gene encodes CDR1 LGHNA and CDR2 YNFKEQ. This CDR3 is built from 16 residues. The CDR3 reads CASSQDPGGGSYEQYF. For the CDR3, the DNA is TGTGCCAGCAGCCAAGATCCCGGAGGTGGGTCCTACGAGCAGTACTTC.

V usage is TRBV4-1 and J usage is TRBJ1-3, with no clear D. V lost 0 bases, J lost 0 bases, and 6 bases lay in between. Germline V gives CDR1 MGHRA, CDR2 YSYEKL. The CDR3 length is 15 residues. The DNA for the CDR3 is TGCGCCAGCAGCCAAGATCACAACTCTGGAAACACCATATATTTT. It codes for CASSQDHNSGNTIYF.

This clone was seen a few times. This sequence joins TRBV7-3 and TRBJ1-6, with 7 nucleotides matching TRBD1. This CDR3 region has 13 residues. Trimming took 5 bases from V and 12 from J; bases not matched to a gene: 7. CDR1 is SGHTA, CDR2 FQGTGA, per germline. The CDR3 sequence: CASSPQQGEPLHF. The CDR3 DNA follows: TGTGCCAGCAGCCCTCAGCAGGGGGAACCCCTCCACTTT.

The chain joins TRBV2 to TRBJ1-1; D is unclear. Germline V CDR1 and CDR2: SNHLY, FYNNEI. V was clipped by 4 bases and J by 4 bases, with 16 bases between them. This CDR3 is 15 amino acids long. As DNA, the CDR3 is TGTGCCAGCAGTGCGGCGAGCGGAGTAACCACTGAAGCTTTCTTT. It encodes CASSAASGVTTEAFF. Full variable domain (rest looked up from reference TRBV2 and TRBJ1-1): EPEVTQTPSHQVTQMGQEVILRCVPISNHLYFYWYRQILGQKVEFLVSFYNNEISEKSEIFDDQFSVERPDGSNFTLKIRSTKLEDSAMYFCASSAASGVTTEAFFGQGTRLTVV.

This chain connects TRBV6-1 to TRBJ2-7, with D unclear. CDR1 is MNHNS, CDR2 SASEGT, per germline. V was cut by 3 bases and J by 1 base, with 10 bases left in between. This CDR3 spans 14 amino acids. The CDR3 coding sequence is TGTGCCAGCAGTGAGGGTTCTCGATCCTACGAGCAGTACTTC. It translates to CASSEGSRSYEQYF.

The chain uses TRBV2 and TRBJ2-5; D unclear. With 0 bases removed from V and 4 bases from J, the gap between germline ends came to 9 bases. The length of the CDR3 is 14 residues. The V gene's germline CDR1 is SNHLY and CDR2 FYNNEI. CDR3 loop: CASSEAAWGETQYF. CDR3 sequence (DNA): TGTGCCAGCAGTGAAGCTGCCTGGGGAGAGACCCAGTACTTC. Full variable domain (rest looked up from reference TRBV2 and TRBJ2-5): EPEVTQTPSHQVTQMGQEVILRCVPISNHLYFYWYRQILGQKVEFLVSFYNNEISEKSEIFDDQFSVERPDGSNFTLKIRSTKLEDSAMYFCASSEAAWGETQYFGPGTRLLVL.